One and the same sample provided the 29 T cell receptor beta chains below, sequenced in a study of blood T cell repertoires in COVID-19 (dated by TCRdb to about 2020). The protocol used for the library was the immunoSEQ multiplex PCR assay. In TCRdb, the immuneACCESS table is reduced to in-frame sequences with V and J assigned. These tables do not hold every clone; where another copy was compared, an unresolved V gene accounts for under half, and the others remain unexplained. Counted in this sample were about 32,000 clones; 80% to 95% of them appeared once. The top ten hold approximately 0.95% of the sample. The sample consisted of peripheral blood. The receptor set was obtained from a male donor with active COVID-19.

The CDR3 bases are TGTGCCAGCACCAGAGGCAATCGGAGGAACACTGAAGCTTTCTTT. Translating gives CASTRGNRRNTEAFF. The rearrangement uses TRBV6-5 and TRBJ1-1, with D unclear. Germline V gene sequence: CDR1 MNHEY, CDR2 SVGAGI. Trimming removed 7 bases from V and 1 base from J, with 16 bases in between. The CDR3 has 15 residues.

V usage is TRBV7-6 and J usage is TRBJ1-3; 7 positions agree with TRBD1. CDR1 and CDR2 from the germline V gene are SGHVS and FNYEAQ. Trimming cost V 6 bases and J 1 base; bases outside gene matches: 3. The CDR3 covers 14 residues. In nucleotides, the CDR3 is TGTGCCAGCAGAGGGACAGCATCTGGAAACACCATATATTTT. Its translation: CASRGTASGNTIYF.

The chain uses TRBV24-1 and TRBJ1-6; the D gene is possibly TRBD1 (5 bases). The V gene's germline CDR1 is KGHDR and CDR2 SFDVKD. V gave up 10 bases and J gave up 5 bases, with 11 bases separating them. The CDR3 covers 13 residues. CDR3 DNA sequence: TGTGCCACACAAAGGACAAATAATTCACCCCTCCACTTT. Encoded protein: CATQRTNNSPLHF.

The chain has TRBV4-2 and TRBJ1-2; possibly TRBD1 for D (6 bases). Trimming removed 7 bases from V and 4 bases from J, with 19 bases in between. The CDR3 spans 15 residues. Germline loops: CDR1 LGHNA, CDR2 YNFKEQ. The CDR3 DNA follows: TGTGCCAGCACCACCGGGACATCAACCTTCTATGGCTACACCTTC. Its protein is CASTTGTSTFYGYTF.

The V gene is TRBV4-2, the J gene TRBJ2-1; 7 bases line up with TRBD2. The J segment lost 0 bases and the V segment lost 1 base, leaving 6 bases of the junction unmatched. CDR3 length: 17 amino acids. CDR1 and CDR2 (germline): LGHNA, YNFKEQ. CDR3 protein: CASSQGSAGVSYNEQFF. DNA for the CDR3: TGTGCCAGCAGCCAAGGGAGTGCGGGGGTCTCCTACAATGAGCAGTTCTTC.

This clone was counted a single time. V is TRBV27 and J is TRBJ1-1; 7 bases are shared with TRBD1. V lost 5 bases, J lost 7 bases, and 10 bases stayed unmatched. The CDR3 covers 14 residues. Germline V CDR1 and CDR2: MNHEY, SMNVEV (reference sequence). CDR3 nucleotides: TGTGCCAGCAGTGATCGACAGGGTAGGGGTGAAGCTTTCTTT. This codes for CASSDRQGRGEAFF.

V gene TRBV6-6 combines with J gene TRBJ1-2, with D maybe TRBD1 (6 bases). V gave up 0 bases and J gave up 5 bases, with 13 bases separating them. CDR3 size: 15 residues. Germline CDR1 MNHNY, CDR2 SVGAGI (reference sequence). CDR3 protein: CASSYSAGTPYGYTF. Here the CDR3 DNA reads TGTGCCAGCAGTTACTCAGCCGGGACACCATATGGCTACACCTTC.

The rearrangement uses TRBV7-9 and TRBJ1-5; 11 bases agree with TRBD1. V dropped 4 bases and J dropped 2; count of bases not matched to a gene: 7. Germline assignment: CDR1 SEHNR and CDR2 FQNEAQ (reference sequence). This CDR3 comprises 17 residues. DNA of the CDR3: TGTGCCAGCAGCTATCGGACAGGGGGCGACGGCAATCAGCCCCAGCATTTT. Protein sequence: CASSYRTGGDGNQPQHF.

This rearrangement joins TRBV2 to TRBJ1-3; no reliable D call. There are 13 residues in the CDR3. Germline CDR1 is SNHLY and CDR2 is FYNNEI. Deletions cut 8 bases from V and 5 bases from J, with 13 bases between. The DNA of the CDR3 is TGTGCCAGCCAAGGTGCACTACGAAACACCATATATTTT. Amino acid sequence: CASQGALRNTIYF.

The J gene is TRBJ1-4, the V gene TRBV4-1; D is possibly TRBD1 (5 bases). The CDR3 length is 19 residues. CDR1 MGHRA and CDR2 YSYEKL come from the germline V gene. V was pared by 0 bases and J by 0 bases, with 17 bases between. The CDR3: CASSQDGGYRTTTNEKLFF. The CDR3 nucleotides read TGCGCCAGCAGCCAAGATGGGGGGTACAGAACGACAACTAATGAAAAACTGTTTTTT.

A single count supports this clone. V usage is TRBV10-1 and J usage is TRBJ2-3; TRBD2 matches 9 bases. In germline, CDR1 is WNHNN, CDR2 SYGVQD (reference sequence). The ends lost 4 bases at V and 1 base at J; junction bases unmatched: 0. The CDR3 is 14 residues long. CDR3 region: CASSASGGTDTQYF. CDR3 nucleotides: TGCGCCAGCAGTGCTAGCGGGGGCACAGATACGCAGTATTTT.

Only a few counts were recorded for this clone. This chain uses TRBV29-1 with TRBJ2-3, with 15 bases that match TRBD2. Looked up from germline, CDR1 is SQVTM and CDR2 is ANQGSEA. CDR3 length: 14 amino acids. The V segment lost 4 bases and the J segment 9 bases; nucleotides outside the gene matches: 5. CDR3 bases: TGCAGCGTTGGGACTAGCGGGGGGGCGGGCACGCAGTATTTT. Amino acid sequence: CSVGTSGGAGTQYF.

The V and J genes are TRBV6-2 or TRBV6-3 and TRBJ2-3, with 7 bases fitting TRBD2. The V gene's germline CDR1 is MNHEY and CDR2 SVGEGT. CDR3 length equals 14 residues. J gave up 0 bases and V 5 bases, and 2 bases lay outside the gene matches. The CDR3 is CASSDSGSTDTQYF. CDR3 sequence (DNA): TGTGCCAGCAGTGATAGCGGGAGCACAGATACGCAGTATTTT.

V and J are TRBV20-1 and TRBJ2-5; 11 bases are shared with TRBD1. The CDR3 contains 15 residues. The germline V gene encodes CDR1 DFQATT and CDR2 SNEGSKA (reference sequence). With V trimmed by 3 bases and J by 5 bases, 8 bases remained unmatched. The CDR3 DNA is TGCAGTGCTAGTCGGACAGGGGGCCCTGGGGAGACCCAGTACTTC. Translated: CSASRTGGPGETQYF.

The rearrangement uses TRBV7-3 and TRBJ1-6, with no clear D. V lost 5 bases and J lost 7, with 9 bases in between. The CDR3 spans 13 residues. Germline V gives CDR1 SGHTA, CDR2 FQGTGA. In nucleotides, the CDR3 is TGTGCCAGCAGCCTTGTCAGGAATTCACCCCTCCACTTT. It is translated as CASSLVRNSPLHF.

This clone appeared once. This chain links TRBV19 with TRBJ1-5; perhaps TRBD1 as D (5 bases). This CDR3 region has 15 residues. Trimming cost V 4 bases and J 0 bases, with 10 bases left between them. Germline CDR1 is LNHDA and CDR2 is SQIVND (reference sequence). The CDR3 is CASSRTGPSNQPQHF. DNA of the CDR3: TGTGCCAGTAGTAGAACAGGCCCTAGCAATCAGCCCCAGCATTTT.

This clone occurred once. The genes are TRBV6-5 and TRBJ1-1; the D gene is possibly TRBD1 (5 bases). The ends were cut back, 2 bases at V and 4 bases at J, with 14 bases in the middle. Germline assignment: CDR1 MNHEY and CDR2 SVGAGI. The CDR3 covers 15 residues. The CDR3 is CASSYTSGGVTEAFF. In DNA form, the CDR3 reads TGTGCCAGCAGTTACACTAGCGGGGGGGTCACTGAAGCTTTCTTT.

J is TRBJ1-5 and V is TRBV4-3, with TRBD1 as a possible D gene (5 bases). From germline, CDR1 is LGHNA and CDR2 YSLEER. Trimming stripped 0 bases from V and 4 bases from J, with 10 bases between. The CDR3 has 15 residues. In DNA, the CDR3 is TGCGCCAGCAGCCAAGACAGGACACATAATCAGCCCCAGCATTTT. This codes for CASSQDRTHNQPQHF.

This clone was recorded once. The chain carries TRBV19 and TRBJ1-2; 7 nucleotides match TRBD1. Germline lookup yields CDR1 LNHDA and CDR2 SQIVND (reference sequence). The ends lost 3 bases at V and 4 bases at J; junction bases unmatched: 5. The CDR3 covers 14 residues. The CDR3 spells CASSILYRGYGYTF. CDR3 coding DNA: TGTGCCAGTAGTATCCTCTACAGGGGCTATGGCTACACCTTC.

The chain is built from TRBV19 and TRBJ2-5, with D possibly matching TRBD2 (6 bases). CDR3 length equals 15 residues. V dropped 0 bases and J dropped 8 bases, with 16 bases sitting between them. The germline CDR1 and CDR2 sequences are LNHDA and SQIVND (reference sequence). CDR3 nucleotide sequence: TGTGCCAGTAGTATAGATCCTAGCGCCGGAGGAACCCAGTACTTC. Amino acid sequence: CASSIDPSAGGTQYF.

The chain carries TRBV19 and TRBJ2-7; tentatively, D is TRBD1 (5 bases). Trimming removed 4 bases from V and 3 bases from J, with 10 bases in between. The CDR3 has 13 residues. Germline V lookup: CDR1 LNHDA, CDR2 SQIVND (reference sequence). CDR3 in DNA: TGTGCCAGTAGTAAGGGGTTGGTCTACGAGCAGTACTTC. As protein: CASSKGLVYEQYF.

The J gene is TRBJ1-5, the V gene TRBV4-3; 10 positions agree with TRBD1. V lost 4 bases, J lost 10 bases, and 22 bases stayed unmatched. The CDR3 spans 19 residues. CDR1 is LGHNA, CDR2 YSLEER, per germline. The DNA of the CDR3 is TGCGCCAGCAGCCGGGACAGTAACATTGTGGGGACAGGGGTCAGACCCCAGCATTTT. It translates to CASSRDSNIVGTGVRPQHF.

The V call is TRBV5-6, the J call TRBJ1-1, with 10 bases matching TRBD1. Germline V lookup: CDR1 SGHDT, CDR2 YYEEEE. V trimming: 2 bases; J trimming: 5 bases; junction bases outside the gene matches: 9. The CDR3 runs to 16 residues. DNA of the CDR3: TGTGCCAGCAGCTTTCCGGTGGGACAGGGGAGGACTGAAGCTTTCTTT. Its protein product is CASSFPVGQGRTEAFF.

This sequence joins TRBV4-2 and TRBJ2-7; 15 positions agree with TRBD2. Per germline, CDR1 LGHNA and CDR2 YNFKEQ. The V gene end was trimmed by 2 bases and the J gene end by 0 bases; junction bases not matched to a gene: 11. There are 20 residues in the CDR3. Here the CDR3 DNA reads TGTGCCAGCAGCCAAACCCTGGGACTAGCGGGGGGTTACATCTCCTACGAGCAGTACTTC. Its protein is CASSQTLGLAGGYISYEQYF.

The chain couples TRBV6-6 to TRBJ2-4, with a tentative D call TRBD2 (5 bases). The length of the CDR3 is 16 residues. The V gene lost 8 bases and the J gene lost 1 base, with 18 bases spanning the gap. Per germline, CDR1 MNHNY and CDR2 SVGAGI (reference sequence). Written as DNA, the CDR3 is TGTGCCAGCTGCCTTTCTTGGGAGCGGGCCAAAAACATTCAGTACTTC. Protein: CASCLSWERAKNIQYF.

The gene calls are TRBV11-2 and TRBJ2-7; no reliable D call. Germline lookup yields CDR1 SGHAT and CDR2 FQNNGV. Trimming stripped 4 bases from V and 6 bases from J, with 13 bases between. The CDR3 length is 13 residues. CDR3 bases: TGTGCCAGCAGCTCCACCCCTTTAGTCGAGCAGTACTTC. Its protein is CASSSTPLVEQYF.

This sequence joins TRBV25-1 and TRBJ2-1; TRBD2 is a possible D gene (7 bases). Germline CDR1 is MGHDK and CDR2 is SYGVNS. The CDR3 has 16 amino acids. V dropped 5 bases and J dropped 7 bases, with 21 bases sitting between them. The CDR3 spells CASSSRGGGGYNEQFF. The CDR3 coding sequence is TGTGCCAGCAGTTCCAGGGGAGGGGGGGGTTATAATGAGCAGTTCTTC.

The chain combines TRBV21-1 with TRBJ2-1; the table assigns TRBD2, which was not confirmed against the DNA. TRBV21-1 is a recognized pseudogene. This CDR3 has 13 residues. CDR3 region: CASTLGTDNEQFF. The CDR3 DNA reads TGTGCCAGCACACTAGGAACGGACAATGAGCAGTTCTTC.

This chain connects TRBV6-5 to TRBJ1-1; a weak D match, TRBD1 (6 bases). V lost 6 bases and J lost 0, with 11 bases in between. CDR1 and CDR2 from the germline V gene are MNHEY and SVGAGI. The CDR3 contains 14 residues. In nucleotides, the CDR3 is TGTGCCAGCAGGTACGGACAGATGAACACTGAAGCTTTCTTT. Translated: CASRYGQMNTEAFF.